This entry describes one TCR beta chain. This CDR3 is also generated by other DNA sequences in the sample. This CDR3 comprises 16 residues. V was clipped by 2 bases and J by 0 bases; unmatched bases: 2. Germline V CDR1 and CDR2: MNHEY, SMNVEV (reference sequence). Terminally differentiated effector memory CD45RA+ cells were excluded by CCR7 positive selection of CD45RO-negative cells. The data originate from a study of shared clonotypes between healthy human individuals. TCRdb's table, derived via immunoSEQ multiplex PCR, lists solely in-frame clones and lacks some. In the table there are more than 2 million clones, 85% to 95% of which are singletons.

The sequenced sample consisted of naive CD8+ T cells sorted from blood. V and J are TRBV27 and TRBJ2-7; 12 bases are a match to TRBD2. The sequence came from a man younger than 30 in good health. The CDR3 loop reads CASSLLAGGTSYEQYF. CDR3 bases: TGTGCCAGCAGTTTACTAGCGGGAGGGACCTCCTACGAGCAGTACTTC.